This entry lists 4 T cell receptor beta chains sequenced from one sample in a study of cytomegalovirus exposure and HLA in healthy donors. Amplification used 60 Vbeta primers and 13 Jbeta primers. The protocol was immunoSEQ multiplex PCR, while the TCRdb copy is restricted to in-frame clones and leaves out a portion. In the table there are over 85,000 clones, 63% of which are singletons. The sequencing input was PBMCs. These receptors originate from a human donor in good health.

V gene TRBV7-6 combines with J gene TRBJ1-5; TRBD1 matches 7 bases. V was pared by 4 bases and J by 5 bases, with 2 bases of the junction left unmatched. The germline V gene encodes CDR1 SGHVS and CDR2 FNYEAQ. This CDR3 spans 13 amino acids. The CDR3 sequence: CASSSDRDQPQHF. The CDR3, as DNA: TGTGCCAGCAGCTCCGACAGGGATCAGCCCCAGCATTTT.

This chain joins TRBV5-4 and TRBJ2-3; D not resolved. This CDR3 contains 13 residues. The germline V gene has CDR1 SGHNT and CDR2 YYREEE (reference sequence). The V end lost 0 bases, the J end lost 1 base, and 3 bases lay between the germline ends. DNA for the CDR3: TGTGCCAGCAGCTTGGCCGGCACAGATACGCAGTATTTT. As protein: CASSLAGTDTQYF.

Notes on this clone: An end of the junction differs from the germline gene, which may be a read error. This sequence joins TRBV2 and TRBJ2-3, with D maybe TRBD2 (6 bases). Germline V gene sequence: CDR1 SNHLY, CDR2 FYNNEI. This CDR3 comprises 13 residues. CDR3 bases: TGTGCCATCCAACCCGGGAGCATAGATACGCAGTATTTT. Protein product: CAIQPGSIDTQYF.

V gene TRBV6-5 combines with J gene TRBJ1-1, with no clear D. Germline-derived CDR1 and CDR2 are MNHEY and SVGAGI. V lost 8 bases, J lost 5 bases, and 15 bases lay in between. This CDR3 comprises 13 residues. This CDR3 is CASRTPSGTEAFF. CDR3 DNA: TGTGCCAGCCGAACTCCGAGCGGGACTGAAGCTTTCTTT.